This T cell receptor beta chain is drawn from a study of blood T cell repertoires in COVID-19. Across the whole study: The United States, Italy and Spain were the sources of the acute and convalescent COVID-19 samples. Sources were T cells, B-cell-depleted T cells, or PBMCs; the material itself was cDNA or gDNA.

CDR1 SGHRS and CDR2 YFSETQ come from the germline V gene. Trimming took 3 bases from V and 0 from J, leaving 11 bases between them. CDR3 length: 15 amino acids. In the authors' workflow: How many nucleated cells were present was estimated from reference gene primer amplification. Libraries were prepared by immunoSEQ multiplex PCR; TCRdb keeps only in-frame clonotypes and omits some of them. V, J and clone size derive from that table, while D and trimming were established from the DNA sequence. The sample lists hundreds of thousands of clones, roughly 82% occurring once. The clonotype originates from a woman in her 70s with acute or convalescent COVID-19. Sample: peripheral blood. This chain joins TRBV5-1 and TRBJ2-3, with TRBD2 as a possible D gene (6 bases). The chain's CDR3 is CASSSGLASTDTQYF. DNA of the CDR3: TGCGCCAGCAGCTCGGGACTCGCGAGCACAGATACGCAGTATTTT.